The 19 T cell receptor beta chains below were found in one sample sequenced in a study of T cell changes during pregnancy in multiple sclerosis. Data came from immunoSEQ multiplex PCR; TCRdb stores just in-frame clones and leaves some out. The repertoire holds nearly 60,000 clones, about 90% seen once, with about 0.5% in the top ten. This specimen was CD4+ T cells from peripheral blood mononuclear cells, taken after pregnancy. These receptors all stem from a female donor in good health, enrolled as a control in a pregnancy study.

The rearrangement links TRBV5-6 to TRBJ2-7; tentatively, D is TRBD2 (6 bases). Trimming shortened V by 1 base and J by 5 bases, and 10 bases separated the two germline ends. The germline V gene has CDR1 SGHDT and CDR2 YYEEEE. This CDR3 is 13 amino acids long. In DNA form, the CDR3 reads TGTGCCAGCAGCTTGATCGGGGAGGACGAGCAGTACTTC. Protein sequence: CASSLIGEDEQYF.

V usage is TRBV5-1 and J usage is TRBJ1-1, with 9 bases identical to TRBD1. Unmatched junction bases numbered 1, after V lost 0 bases and J lost 4 bases. Germline assignment: CDR1 SGHRS and CDR2 YFSETQ. This CDR3 spans 14 amino acids. The chain's CDR3 is CASSLEGQGTEAFF. CDR3 coding DNA: TGCGCCAGCAGCTTGGAGGGACAGGGCACTGAAGCTTTCTTT.

The V gene is TRBV2, the J gene TRBJ1-5, with D perhaps TRBD1 (5 bases). V lost 6 bases to trimming and J lost 7 bases, with 16 bases between them. The germline V gene encodes CDR1 SNHLY and CDR2 FYNNEI. The CDR3 contains 14 residues. CDR3 coding DNA: TGTGCCAGCAGGGATCCCGGGGAGGGGCAGCCCCAGCATTTT. Residues: CASRDPGEGQPQHF.

The chain links TRBV7-2 to TRBJ2-4; D is unclear. V was trimmed by 5 bases and J by 0 bases, leaving 14 bases between them. The CDR3 sequence is 16 residues long. The germline CDR1 and CDR2 sequences are SGHTA and FQGNSA. Here the CDR3 DNA reads TGTGCCAGCAGCCCCACAATATCGCTAGCCAAAAACATTCAGTACTTC. Protein: CASSPTISLAKNIQYF.

V usage is TRBV11-2 and J usage is TRBJ1-2; tentatively, D is TRBD1 (5 bases). Per the germline V gene, CDR1 is SGHAT and CDR2 is FQNNGV. V shed 5 bases and J shed 0 bases, with 10 bases lying between them. CDR3 length equals 14 residues. CDR3 nucleotides: TGTGCCAGCAGCCACGACAGTGCTAACTATGGCTACACCTTC. Translation gives CASSHDSANYGYTF. Supplemented by reference TRBV11-2 and TRBJ1-2, the full variable domain reads EAGVAQSPRYKIIEKRQSVAFWCNPISGHATLYWYQQILGQGPKLLIQFQNNGVVDDSQLPKDRFSAERLKGVDSTLKIQPAKLEDSAVYLCASSHDSANYGYTFGSGTRLTVV.

This clone was recorded only once. This chain joins TRBV5-1 and TRBJ2-1; TRBD2 agrees at 10 bases. After removal of 2 bases from V and 5 bases from J, the junction contained 4 bases not matched to a gene. The CDR3 runs 15 residues. Per germline, CDR1 SGHRS and CDR2 YFSETQ. The CDR3, as DNA: TGCGCCAGCAGCTTTCTAGCGGGGGAAAACAATGAGCAGTTCTTC. Protein: CASSFLAGENNEQFF. The entire variable domain, with the rest obtained from reference TRBV5-1 and TRBJ2-1, is as follows: KAGVTQTPRYLIKTRGQQVTLSCSPISGHRSVSWYQQTPGQGLQFLFEYFSETQRNKGNFPGRFSGRQFSNSRSEMNVSTLELGDSALYLCASSFLAGENNEQFFGPGTRLTVL.

The chain joins TRBV2 to TRBJ1-2; tentative D call: TRBD1 (6 bases). V was trimmed by 7 bases and J by 6 bases, leaving 21 bases between them. Germline V gives CDR1 SNHLY, CDR2 FYNNEI. This CDR3 spans 15 amino acids. The CDR3 DNA follows: TGTGCCAGCATTAGAATGACAGGAGTTAGAAATGGCTACACCTTC. Translating it yields CASIRMTGVRNGYTF.

The gene calls are TRBV7-8 and TRBJ1-4, with no clear D. The germline V and J ends were trimmed by 0 bases and 4 bases, with 12 bases remaining between them. The CDR3 extends over 16 amino acids. The germline V gene has CDR1 SGHVS and CDR2 FQNEAQ. CDR3: CASSLARGAGNEKLFF. CDR3 nucleotides: TGTGCCAGCAGCTTAGCGCGGGGTGCGGGTAATGAAAAACTGTTTTTT.

This sequence joins TRBV7-2 and TRBJ2-7; a possible D gene is TRBD1 (6 bases). The V end lost 5 bases, the J end lost 3 bases, and 8 bases lay between the germline ends. The CDR3 consists of 12 residues. The germline V gene has CDR1 SGHTA and CDR2 FQGNSA. The CDR3 loop is CASSQGIYEQYF. The DNA of the CDR3 is TGTGCCAGCAGCCAGGGGATCTACGAGCAGTACTTC.

In this sample, this clone turned up once. This chain uses TRBV7-8 with TRBJ1-1; TRBD1 is a possible D gene (5 bases). The germline gives CDR1 SGHVS, CDR2 FQNEAQ. This CDR3 has 15 residues. V was shortened by 6 bases and J by 1 base, with 15 bases between the two germline ends. CDR3 amino acids: CASSPLGQGNTEAFF. The CDR3 DNA sequence: TGTGCCAGCAGTCCCCTTGGCCAGGGGAACACTGAAGCTTTCTTT.

The CDR3 coding sequence is TGTGCCAGCAGCGTAGGTGGCCTCTCCTACAATGAGCAGTTCTTC. Encoded protein: CASSVGGLSYNEQFF. This chain links TRBV9 with TRBJ2-1; D uncertain. The CDR3 has 15 amino acids. Trimming removed 0 bases at V and 0 bases at J, with 7 bases between. In germline, CDR1 is SGDLS, CDR2 YYNGEE.

V is TRBV11-3 and J is TRBJ2-1, with D possibly TRBD2 on 5 matching bases. Germline assignment: CDR1 SGHNT and CDR2 YENEEA. This CDR3 contains 15 residues. V shed 0 bases and J shed 4 bases, with 10 bases lying between them. The CDR3 nucleotides are TGTGCCAGCAGCTTAGAGGGCGGGTCTTACAATGAGCAGTTCTTC. This codes for CASSLEGGSYNEQFF.

The chain uses TRBV11-2 and TRBJ1-3; no definite D call. This CDR3 spans 13 amino acids. Between the trimmed V and J ends, which lost 0 bases and 7 bases, there was a span of 7 bases. Germline V lookup: CDR1 SGHAT, CDR2 FQNNGV. The CDR3 bases are TGTGCCAGCAGCTTAGACACTAGGAACACCATATATTTT. Residues: CASSLDTRNTIYF.

V usage is TRBV4-2 and J usage is TRBJ1-1; D gene unclear. This CDR3 contains 13 residues. CDR1 and CDR2 (germline): LGHNA, YNFKEQ. The V end was cut by 4 bases, the J end by 1 base, with 7 bases between. The CDR3 sequence: CASSRGQNTEAFF. In DNA, the CDR3 is TGTGCCAGCAGCCGAGGCCAGAACACTGAAGCTTTCTTT.

The V call is TRBV7-6, the J call TRBJ2-7, with D possibly being TRBD1 (6 bases). CDR3 length: 13 amino acids. V was shortened by 1 base and J by 4 bases, with 8 bases between the two germline ends. Germline lookup yields CDR1 SGHVS and CDR2 FNYEAQ. The CDR3 sequence: CASSLGGQYEQYF. Written as DNA, the CDR3 is TGTGCCAGCAGCTTAGGAGGACAGTACGAGCAGTACTTC.

V and J are TRBV19 and TRBJ1-2; no clear D. This CDR3 has 14 residues. Per germline, CDR1 LNHDA and CDR2 SQIVND (reference sequence). Trimming removed 5 bases at V and 0 bases at J, with 10 bases between. CDR3 DNA: TGTGCCAGTAGTGCCGACGACACTAACTATGGCTACACCTTC. Translated, it gives CASSADDTNYGYTF.

The chain has TRBV11-3 and TRBJ1-1, with no clear D. V gave up 1 base and J gave up 3 bases, with 6 bases separating them. Germline V CDR1 and CDR2: SGHNT, YENEEA. The CDR3 consists of 13 residues. The CDR3 spells CASSLVADTEAFF. As DNA, the CDR3 is TGTGCCAGCAGCTTAGTGGCCGACACTGAAGCTTTCTTT. Full variable domain (rest looked up from reference TRBV11-3 and TRBJ1-1): EAGVVQSPRYKIIEKKQPVAFWCNPISGHNTLYWYLQNLGQGPELLIRYENEEAVDDSQLPKDRFSAERLKGVDSTLKIQPAELGDSAVYLCASSLVADTEAFFGQGTRLTVV.

V and J are TRBV11-2 and TRBJ2-3; TRBD1 matches at 11 bases. Germline V gene sequence: CDR1 SGHAT, CDR2 FQNNGV. The CDR3 consists of 15 residues. With 5 bases clipped from V and 4 bases from J, the junction kept 5 bases outside the gene matches. The CDR3 DNA reads TGTGCCAGCAGCGGGGGACAGGGGGTCTCAGATACGCAGTATTTT. Translation gives CASSGGQGVSDTQYF.

This chain uses TRBV11-2 with TRBJ2-2; D is perhaps TRBD2 (6 bases). The germline V gene has CDR1 SGHAT and CDR2 FQNNGV. Deletions cut 0 bases from V and 5 bases from J, with 13 bases between. The CDR3 covers 16 residues. The CDR3 protein is CASSLDRPGETGELFF. CDR3 DNA sequence: TGTGCCAGCAGCTTAGATCGGCCGGGGGAGACCGGGGAGCTGTTTTTT.